A selection of T cell receptor beta chains follows, all from one sample in a study of PD-1 blockade in classical Hodgkin lymphoma. Clones were sequenced by immunoSEQ multiplex PCR, and TCRdb holds only the in-frame ones, with some missing. The sample contains 15,000 to 20,000 clones, approximately 90% of which appear only once. The sequenced sample was peripheral blood mononuclear cells (PBMCs). The source of these receptors is a human donor with classical Hodgkin lymphoma. Both conserved end residues are part of each CDR3. A D gene is named only where the DNA matches it firmly. Clone size appears in some rows only: once, few, many, or a class for an expanded clone.

>15|TRBJ2-7|TRBV7-9|once|TRBD2
CASSLALSGRAEQYF
TGTGCCAGCAGCTTAGCGCTTAGCGGGAGGGCAGAGCAGTACTTC
>15|TRBJ2-1|TRBV12-5|NA|NA
CASGLEARGYNEQFF
TGTGCTAGTGGTTTGGAAGCTAGGGGCTACAATGAGCAGTTCTTC
>15|TRBJ1-2|TRBV6-6|NA|NA
CASSYTRGAGDGYTF
TGTGCCAGCAGTTATACCCGAGGCGCGGGGGATGGCTACACCTTC
>15|TRBJ2-3|TRBV7-9|NA|NA
CASSLWPGSPDTQYF
TGTGCCAGCAGCTTATGGCCAGGGAGCCCAGATACGCAGTATTTT
>11|TRBJ2-7|TRBV20-1|NA|TRBD1
CSAGTGIEQYF
TGCAGCGCCGGGACAGGCATCGAGCAGTACTTC
>12|TRBJ2-7|TRBV5-1|NA|NA
CASSLDPREQYF
TGCGCCAGCAGCTTGGATCCTAGGGAGCAGTACTTC
>13|TRBJ1-1|TRBV18|NA|TRBD1
CASSATGDTEAFF
TGTGCCAGCTCAGCGACAGGGGACACTGAAGCTTTCTTT
>13|TRBJ1-1|TRBV27|once|NA
CASSLYRNTEAFF
TGTGCCAGCAGTTTATACAGGAACACTGAAGCTTTCTTT
>16|TRBJ2-4|TRBV5-1|NA|NA
CASSPGSVLAKNIQYF
TGCGCCAGCAGCCCTGGTTCAGTGCTAGCCAAAAACATTCAGTACTTC
>16|TRBJ1-1|TRBV5-8|medium-sized|NA
CASRMAIGLLNTEAFF
TGTGCCAGCAGGATGGCGATAGGACTTTTGAACACTGAAGCTTTCTTT
>17|TRBJ1-2|TRBV18|NA|NA
CASSPSGGTAANYGYTF
TGTGCCAGCTCACCGAGCGGCGGGACGGCAGCTAACTATGGCTACACCTTC
>17|TRBJ1-5|TRBV19|NA|TRBD1
CASSKGQGTISNQPQHF
TGTGCCAGTAGTAAGGGACAGGGGACTATTAGCAATCAGCCCCAGCATTTT
>16|TRBJ1-4|TRBV15|NA|NA
CATSPPERGNNEKLFF
TGTGCCACCAGCCCCCCAGAGCGGGGTAATAATGAAAAACTGTTTTTT
>15|TRBJ1-6|TRBV7-2|NA|NA
CASSLRAGNNSPLHF
TGTGCCAGCAGCTTGCGCGCGGGGAATAATTCACCCCTCCACTTT
>11|TRBJ2-5|TRBV20-1|NA|NA
CSARLVETQYF
TGCAGTGCTAGACTAGTTGAGACCCAGTACTTC
>15|TRBJ2-7|TRBV27|few|TRBD2
CASRPLAGGPYEQYF
TGTGCCAGCAGGCCCCTAGCGGGAGGGCCCTACGAGCAGTACTTC
>13|TRBJ2-5|TRBV9|once|NA
CASSVAWQETQYF
TGTGCCAGCAGCGTAGCCTGGCAAGAGACCCAGTACTTC
>14|TRBJ2-2|TRBV7-8|NA|NA
CASKRVPNTGELFF
TGTGCCAGCAAGCGGGTTCCGAACACCGGGGAGCTGTTTTTT
>16|TRBJ2-1|TRBV28|NA|NA
CASSLVGTRSYNEQFF
TGTGCCAGCAGTTTAGTCGGGACCCGCTCCTACAATGAGCAGTTCTTC
>20|TRBJ2-2|TRBV7-2|NA|TRBD2
CASSLAISRRRGGNTGELFF
TGTGCCAGCAGCTTAGCCATATCTCGACGCCGGGGGGGGAACACCGGGGAGCTGTTTTTT
>12|TRBJ2-3|TRBV9|NA|NA
CASSGDWDLQYF
TGTGCCAGCAGCGGTGACTGGGACCTCCAGTATTTT
>15|TRBJ2-6|TRBV6-6|NA|NA
CASSPLRAGANVLTF
TGTGCCAGCAGTCCCCTGAGGGCTGGGGCCAACGTCCTGACTTTC
>16|TRBJ2-6|TRBV9|NA|NA
CASSDPTGRGANVLTF
TGTGCCAGCAGCGACCCGACGGGTCGCGGGGCCAACGTCCTGACTTTC
>15|TRBJ2-7|TRBV5-4|NA|TRBD1
CASSLAKGRGYEQYF
TGTGCCAGCAGCTTGGCCAAGGGCAGGGGGTACGAGCAGTACTTC
>15|TRBJ2-5|TRBV5-1|NA|TRBD2
CASSLGGGAMKTQYF
TGCGCCAGCAGCTTGGGCGGGGGGGCCATGAAGACCCAGTACTTC
>13|TRBJ1-1|TRBV30|few|NA
CAWSVGGDTEAFF
TGTGCCTGGAGTGTAGGCGGGGATACTGAAGCTTTCTTT
>11|TRBJ1-2|TRBV20-1|NA|TRBD1
CTRQGIYGYTF
TGCACCAGACAGGGAATCTATGGCTACACCTTC
>17|TRBJ2-4|TRBV28|once|NA
CASSSPRGSRERNIQYF
TGTGCCAGCAGCTCCCCTAGGGGCAGCCGAGAAAGGAACATTCAGTACTTC
>13|TRBJ1-2|TRBV6-5|NA|TRBD1
CATRRDRNYGYTF
TGTGCCACCCGGAGGGACAGGAACTATGGCTACACCTTC
>17|TRBJ2-1|TRBV14|NA|NA
CASSQGVGTRRNNEQFF
TGTGCCAGCAGCCAAGGAGTTGGGACAAGGCGGAACAATGAGCAGTTCTTC
>19|TRBJ2-5|TRBV13|NA|TRBD2
CASSLRVGLAGAGGETQYF
TGTGCCAGCAGCTTACGAGTGGGACTAGCGGGAGCCGGAGGAGAGACCCAGTACTTC
>14|TRBJ1-1|TRBV2|NA|TRBD1
CASTRTGLNTEAFF
TGTGCCAGCACCAGGACAGGTTTGAACACTGAAGCTTTCTTT
>13|TRBJ2-1|TRBV19|NA|NA
CASSISTSSRQFF
TGTGCCAGTAGTATTTCGACTAGTTCACGTCAGTTCTTC
>13|TRBJ1-4|TRBV28|NA|NA
CASRTDPWEKLFF
TGTGCCAGCAGGACGGACCCGTGGGAAAAACTGTTTTTT
>13|TRBJ2-2|TRBV6-4|NA|NA
CASSERETGELFF
TGTGCCAGCAGTGAACGGGAGACCGGGGAGCTGTTTTTT
>15|TRBJ2-7|TRBV28|NA|NA
CASSLSATAAYEQYF
TGTGCCAGCAGTTTATCGGCCACAGCCGCCTACGAGCAGTACTTC
>13|TRBJ2-5|TRBV27|NA|TRBD1
CASGDRDWETQYF
TGTGCCAGCGGGGACAGGGATTGGGAGACCCAGTACTTC
>14|TRBJ2-7|TRBV27|NA|NA
CASSRGNPGSEQYF
TGTGCCAGCAGCCGGGGGAATCCCGGTTCCGAGCAGTACTTC
>13|TRBJ1-1|TRBV30|once|NA
CAWSEAGHTEAFF
TGTGCCTGGAGTGAGGCAGGGCACACTGAAGCTTTCTTT
>11|TRBJ2-1|TRBV9|NA|NA
CASSVGGEQFF
TGTGCCAGCAGCGTAGGAGGGGAGCAGTTCTTC
>16|TRBJ2-1|TRBV4-3|NA|TRBD2
CASSQGTSGREGEQFF
TGCGCCAGCAGCCAAGGGACTAGCGGGAGGGAGGGTGAGCAGTTCTTC
>15|TRBJ1-4|TRBV18|NA|TRBD1
CASSRQGQGTEKLFF
TGTGCCAGCTCACGTCAGGGACAGGGGACCGAAAAACTGTTTTTT
>15|TRBJ2-7|TRBV19|NA|TRBD1
CASSIAGTGGSEQYF
TGTGCCAGTAGTATAGCCGGGACAGGGGGAAGCGAGCAGTACTTC
>15|TRBJ2-7|TRBV27|few|TRBD2
CASSSPGLGWYEQYF
TGTGCCAGCAGTTCCCCAGGACTAGGATGGTACGAGCAGTACTTC
>11|TRBJ2-7|TRBV19|once|NA
CASSGSFEQYF
TGTGCCAGTAGTGGTAGCTTCGAGCAGTACTTC
>15|TRBJ2-1|TRBV9|NA|NA
CASSPDWGSYNEQFF
TGTGCCAGCAGCCCGGACTGGGGCTCCTACAATGAGCAGTTCTTC
>13|TRBJ2-5|TRBV6-5|NA|NA
CASSYSGRETQYF
TGTGCCAGCAGTTACTCGGGCAGAGAGACCCAGTACTTC
>17|TRBJ2-5|TRBV7-2|NA|TRBD2
CASSLIGSGRNQETQYF
TGTGCCAGCAGCTTAATCGGTAGCGGGAGGAACCAAGAGACCCAGTACTTC
>14|TRBJ2-5|TRBV28|NA|NA
CASSRVPTGLRGYF
TGTGCCAGCAGCCGAGTTCCTACAGGGCTACGGGGGTACTTC
>15|TRBJ2-7|TRBV7-2|NA|NA
CASSLVADFVGEQYF
TGTGCCAGCAGCTTAGTTGCGGACTTTGTCGGCGAGCAGTACTTC